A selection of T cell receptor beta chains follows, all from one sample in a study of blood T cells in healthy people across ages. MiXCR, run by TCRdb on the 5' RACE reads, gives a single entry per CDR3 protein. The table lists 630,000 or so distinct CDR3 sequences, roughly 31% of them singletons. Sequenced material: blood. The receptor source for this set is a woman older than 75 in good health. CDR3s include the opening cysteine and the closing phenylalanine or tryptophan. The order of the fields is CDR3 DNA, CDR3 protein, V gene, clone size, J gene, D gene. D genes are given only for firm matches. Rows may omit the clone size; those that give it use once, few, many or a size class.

TGCAGTGCGACCCGGGACAGGGGGCATAGTGAGCAGTACTTC CSATRDRGHSEQYF TRBV20-1 . TRBJ2-5 TRBD1
TGTGCCAGCAGCCTAACAGGGGTGGGCGGCAATCAGCCCCAGCATTTT CASSLTGVGGNQPQHF TRBV6-1 few TRBJ1-5 TRBD1
TGTGCCACCAGCAGGCGCGGACAGGGTAGAGGAGGGGACCAAGAGACCCAGTACTTC CATSRRGQGRGGDQETQYF TRBV15 many TRBJ2-5 TRBD1
TGTGCCAGCAGCTTGGGACTTTCGGATCAGCCCCAGCATTTT CASSLGLSDQPQHF TRBV7-9 many TRBJ1-5 .
TGCAGTGCTAGAGACCCAGGGACGCTCAGCAATGAGCTGTACTTC CSARDPGTLSNELYF TRBV20-1 . TRBJ2-4 .
TGTGCCAGCAGCACCGGGACCGGGTTCTACGAGCAGTACTTC CASSTGTGFYEQYF TRBV7-9 many TRBJ2-7 .
TGTGCCAGCAGCCAAGAGCCATCGGGGGCAACTGAAGCTTTCTTT CASSQEPSGATEAFF TRBV3-1 many TRBJ1-1 .
TGTGCCAGCAGCCGGGACAGGGGACCAAAGACCCAGTACTTC CASSRDRGPKTQYF TRBV7-2 . TRBJ2-5 TRBD1
TGTGCCATCAGTGAGGAGGGGCCCTCGGGCTCCTACAATGAGCAGTACTTC CAISEEGPSGSYNEQYF TRBV10-3 . TRBJ2-7 .
TGCGCCAGCACCAGCGGGGATAGACAAAATGAGCAGTTCTTC CASTSGDRQNEQFF TRBV5-1 many TRBJ2-1 TRBD2
TGCGCCAGCAGCTTCGGGGTCGGCGGGGCCTACAATGAGCAGTTCTTC CASSFGVGGAYNEQFF TRBV5-1 many TRBJ2-1 .
TGTGCCAGCAGCCGACAGGCGAGCTCCTACAATGAGCAGTACTTC CASSRQASSYNEQYF TRBV25-1 . TRBJ2-7 .
TGTGCCAGCAGCTTACCCAGGGGGGCCAACGTCCTGACTTTC CASSLPRGANVLTF TRBV7-2 once TRBJ2-6 .
TGTGCCAGCACTTTAGCGGGGGCACACCAAGAGACCCAGTACTTC CASTLAGAHQETQYF TRBV12-3/TRBV12-4 . TRBJ2-5 TRBD2
TGTGCCAGCATGGCGGGAACCAATGAGCAGTTCTTC CASMAGTNEQFF TRBV7-9 . TRBJ2-1 .
TGCGCCAGCAGCTTGGGTCAGTACGAGCAGTACTTC CASSLGQYEQYF TRBV5-1 many TRBJ2-7 .
TGTGCCAGCGGAACTAGCGGGGGGCCGGGGGAGACCCAGTACTTC CASGTSGGPGETQYF TRBV7-3 many TRBJ2-5 TRBD2
TGTGCCAGCAGTCTGACAGGTGATCCTAACTATGGCTACACCTTC CASSLTGDPNYGYTF TRBV6-5 many TRBJ1-2 .
TGTGTCAGCAGTTTAACCGGGGGGAGAGCAGATACGCAGTATTTT CVSSLTGGRADTQYF TRBV12-3/TRBV12-4 . TRBJ2-3 TRBD2
TGCAGTGCTACTTTTGGGCAGGGACTTAGCACAGATACGCAGTATTTT CSATFGQGLSTDTQYF TRBV20-1 many TRBJ2-3 .
TGTGCCAGCACCCTATCCGGGGGGACCCAAGAGACCCAGTACTTC CASTLSGGTQETQYF TRBV7-9 many TRBJ2-5 TRBD2
TGCAGTGCATATGGCCACCAGGCGGGCAGCGGTGATACTGAGCAGTTCTTC CSAYGHQAGSGDTEQFF TRBV20-1 . TRBJ2-1 .
TGCGCCAGCAGCGAGGGACAGCCTCCCTACGAGCAGTACTTC CASSEGQPPYEQYF TRBV5-1 . TRBJ2-7 TRBD1
TGTGCCAGCAGCAAACTACAGGGTTTGGTCAACTATGGCTACACCTTC CASSKLQGLVNYGYTF TRBV7-9 few TRBJ1-2 .
TGTGCCGGCAGCCAAGATCACGGGGATAACAGGCAGCCCCAGCATTTT CAGSQDHGDNRQPQHF TRBV4-2 . TRBJ1-5 .
TGCAGTGCTAGCGAAGGGGGCGGGTACTATGGCTACACCTTC CSASEGGGYYGYTF TRBV20-1 many TRBJ1-2 TRBD1
TGTGCCAGCAGTGCCACTTCCGGGACACATAGCAATCAGCCCCAGCATTTT CASSATSGTHSNQPQHF TRBV6-1 . TRBJ1-5 .
TGTGCCTGGAGTTCTATGGGGCCCAATCAGCCCCAGCATTTT CAWSSMGPNQPQHF TRBV30 many TRBJ1-5 .
TGTGCCAGCAGCTTAGTAGGGACCCGCAAAAGCGAGACCCAGTACTTC CASSLVGTRKSETQYF TRBV7-2 many TRBJ2-5 .
TGTGCCAGCAGACGAGACAGGACAGGAAGGAACACCGGGGAGCTGTTTTTT CASRRDRTGRNTGELFF TRBV6-6 . TRBJ2-2 TRBD1
TGCAGTGCTAAGAGAGAGCGGGATTTGTACGAGCAGTACTTC CSAKRERDLYEQYF TRBV20-1 . TRBJ2-7 TRBD2
TGTGCCAGCAGCCGTTGGACTAGCGGGGGGTATCGCAATGAGCAGTTCTTC CASSRWTSGGYRNEQFF TRBV6-1 . TRBJ2-1 TRBD2
TGTGCCAGCAGTTACGTGAGCGGGGGGTACAATGAGCAGTTCTTC CASSYVSGGYNEQFF TRBV6-5 many TRBJ2-1 TRBD2
TGCGCCAGCAGCTTGGACGGGGACGGGACCCAGTACTTC CASSLDGDGTQYF TRBV5-1 . TRBJ2-5 .
TGCGCCAGCAGCTTGGTCCCCCCCGGTCAGTTAAACACTGAAGCTTTCTTT CASSLVPPGQLNTEAFF TRBV5-1 few TRBJ1-1 .
TGTGCCACCAGTGATCCCATCCTTAAGGTCAATGAGCAGTACTTC CATSDPILKVNEQYF TRBV24-1 few TRBJ2-5 .
TGCGCCAGCAGCTTAGCAGGTGGGGGATCCCCCACTGAAGCTTTCTTT CASSLAGGGSPTEAFF TRBV5-1 few TRBJ1-1 .
TGTGCCAGCAGCCCCCAGGTGGGAAATGAGCAGTTCTTC CASSPQVGNEQFF TRBV5-5 many TRBJ2-1 .
TGTGCCAGCGTGCCCAGGGGGATGACTGAAGCTTTCTTT CASVPRGMTEAFF TRBV6-2/TRBV6-3 many TRBJ1-1 TRBD1
TGTGCCAGCAGCTTAGGGGGAGACGCCGAGACCCAGTACTTC CASSLGGDAETQYF TRBV7-2 once TRBJ2-5 .
TGTGCCTGGGAGCGGGGGGGCCGGGAGACCCAGTACTTC CAWERGGRETQYF TRBV30 many TRBJ2-5 TRBD2
TGTGCCAGCAGCCTAAGGACTAGCGGGAAGGCAAGAGAGACCCAGTACTTC CASSLRTSGKARETQYF TRBV7-2 . TRBJ2-5 TRBD2
TGTGCCAGCAGTCCGGGGACAGGTTTTACGGAACCCCAGCATTTT CASSPGTGFTEPQHF TRBV6-6 . TRBJ1-5 TRBD1
TGCAGTGCCGAAGGGTCGGGGGTACAAGAGACCCAGTACTTC CSAEGSGVQETQYF TRBV20-1 many TRBJ2-5 .
TGTGCCACGCTAGTGCTGGGCACAGATACGCAGTATTTT CATLVLGTDTQYF TRBV19 . TRBJ2-3 .
TGTGCCAGCAGCCAGGGTTTCCAAGAGACCCAGTACTTC CASSQGFQETQYF TRBV7-9 many TRBJ2-5 .
TGCAGTGCTAGTGGAGCAGCGCTTCTCACTGAAGCTTTCTTT CSASGAALLTEAFF TRBV20-1 many TRBJ1-1 .
TGCGCCAGCAGCTCACCAGATGGGGGGCAAGAGACCCAGTACTTC CASSSPDGGQETQYF TRBV5-1 many TRBJ2-5 .
TGTGCCAGCAGTTTCGGGACAGGCTCATCTGAAAAACTGTTTTTT CASSFGTGSSEKLFF TRBV12-3/TRBV12-4 few TRBJ1-4 TRBD1
TGCAGCGTTGGAGGGTACAATGAGCAGTTCTTC CSVGGYNEQFF TRBV29-1 few TRBJ2-1 .
TGTGCCATCAGTTGGACTAGCGGGGGATCGACAGATACGCAGTATTTT CAISWTSGGSTDTQYF TRBV10-3 many TRBJ2-3 TRBD2
TGTGCCAGCAGCTTAGGGAGCGCAGCTACTAACTATGGCTACACCTTC CASSLGSAATNYGYTF TRBV7-9 many TRBJ1-2 .
TGCAGTGCTAGAGATGCCAGGGAGCCCAATCAGCCCCAGCATTTT CSARDAREPNQPQHF TRBV20-1 few TRBJ1-5 .
TGCGCCAGCAGCCGGGGCTCAGAGAACACCTACGAGCAGTACTTC CASSRGSENTYEQYF TRBV5-1 . TRBJ2-7 .
TGCGCCAGCAGCACCTCGACAGGGGTTAATTCACCCCTCCACTTT CASSTSTGVNSPLHF TRBV5-1 few TRBJ1-6 TRBD1
TGTGCCAGCAGTTTAGGGGACGGGGGACTCAGCTCCTACGAGCAGTACTTC CASSLGDGGLSSYEQYF TRBV12-3/TRBV12-4 many TRBJ2-7 .
TGTGCCGTCGGGGGTAGAATGAACACTGAAGCTTTCTTT CAVGGRMNTEAFF TRBV30 . TRBJ1-1 .
TGTGCCAGCGAGCCAGGGGTTTCCTACAATGAGCAGTTCTTC CASEPGVSYNEQFF TRBV5-6 many TRBJ2-1 .
TGCAGTGGACAAAGGGACGGTGGCTACACCTTC CSGQRDGGYTF TRBV20-1 . TRBJ1-2 .